This T cell receptor (beta chain) came from a study of T-cell reconstitution after alpha-beta-depleted transplantation in children. This clonotype was detected many times. Unique molecular identifiers were used to barcode this TCRbeta library. TCRdb passed the PCR reads through MiXCR, listing each CDR3 protein once. The data contain some 490,000 distinct CDR3 sequences, about an eighth of them singletons. With 2 bases removed from V and 1 base from J, the gap between germline ends came to 6 bases. The CDR3 has 14 residues. The sequences come from PBMCs from the stem cell graft donor, collected from the stem cell graft. The chain is built from TRBV12-3 or TRBV12-4 and TRBJ2-1; D might be TRBD2 (5 bases). The receptor's source is a human donor who donated a stem cell graft to a child with combined immunodeficiency. CDR3 loop: CASSLSGSYNEQFF. CDR3 nucleotides: TGTGCCAGCAGTTTATCGGGGTCCTACAATGAGCAGTTCTTC.